Listed below are T cell receptor beta chains from one sample, sequenced in a study of T cell responses to AZD1222 COVID-19 vaccine. The method was immunoSEQ multiplex PCR; TCRdb's version includes in-frame clones alone and lacks a portion of them. The repertoire holds 57,000 or so clones, with around 75% as singletons. Here the sequenced sample was peripheral blood, taken on day 0 of AZD1222 vaccination. These receptors came from an adult in good health. Each CDR3 is given with its conserved first and last residue. Each record gives: clone size, J gene, V gene, D gene, CDR3 DNA, CDR3 protein. D genes are given only for firm matches. Some rows mark clone size as missing; the rest say once, few, many or name a class of expanded clone.

>NA|TRBJ2-7|TRBV5-4|TRBD1
TGTGCCAGCAGAAAAACCGGGACAGGGATACACGAGCAGTACTTC
CASRKTGTGIHEQYF
>many|TRBJ1-1|TRBV7-9|NA
TGTGCCAGCAGCGTCCAGGCCGAAGCTTTCTTT
CASSVQAEAFF
>NA|TRBJ1-6|TRBV13|NA
TGTGCCAGCAGCTTAGGATATGCTGGGAGCTCCTATAATTCACCCCTCCACTTT
CASSLGYAGSSYNSPLHF
>NA|TRBJ1-1|TRBV5-5|NA
TGTGCCAGCAGAAGAACGGGGGGCTTTGAAGCTTTCTTT
CASRRTGGFEAFF
>NA|TRBJ2-1|TRBV28|TRBD2
TGTGCCAGCAGTTCCCCTGGGGAGGGCAGAGGAAATGAGCAGTTCTTC
CASSSPGEGRGNEQFF
>once|TRBJ2-1|TRBV5-6|TRBD2
TGTGCCAGCACCGGGACTAGCGGGGGGTTATACAATGAGCAGTTCTTC
CASTGTSGGLYNEQFF
>NA|TRBJ2-7|TRBV29-1|TRBD2
TGCAGCCTACTCGGACTAGCTTACCCCAATTTTTACGAGCAGTACTTC
CSLLGLAYPNFYEQYF
>NA|TRBJ2-7|TRBV6-5|TRBD2
TGTGCCAGCAGTTACCTTAGCGGGGTGGCGGACGAGCAGTACTTC
CASSYLSGVADEQYF
>NA|TRBJ1-5|TRBV18|NA
TGTGCCAGCTCACCAGGCCAGAATCAGCCCCAGCATTTT
CASSPGQNQPQHF
>NA|TRBJ2-2|TRBV11-2|NA
TGTGCCAGCAGCCAAGGGCATTCGAACACCGGGGAGCTGTTTTTT
CASSQGHSNTGELFF
>NA|TRBJ1-4|TRBV3-1/TRBV3-2|TRBD1
TGTGCCAGCAGCTATACAGGGGTCAATGAAAAACTGTTTTTT
CASSYTGVNEKLFF
>NA|TRBJ1-1|TRBV28|NA
TGTGCCTGGCGGGGGGGTGATTGGGACACTGAAGCTTTCTTT
CAWRGGDWDTEAFF
>few|TRBJ1-2|TRBV19|NA
TGTGCCAGTAGGGAAGGGGCCAGGGCTGACTATGGCTACACCTTC
CASREGARADYGYTF
>NA|TRBJ1-5|TRBV27|NA
TGTGCCAGCAGTTACAGGGCGAGCAATCAGCCCCAGCATTTT
CASSYRASNQPQHF
>NA|TRBJ2-1|TRBV4-1|NA
TGCGCCAGCAGCCAAGGAGGGGGGACGAGGTCCTACAATGAGCAGTTCTTC
CASSQGGGTRSYNEQFF
>NA|TRBJ1-1|TRBV4-3|NA
TGCGCCAGCAGCCAAGATATGGGGGATTGGAACACTGAAGCTTTCTTT
CASSQDMGDWNTEAFF
>few|TRBJ2-2|TRBV6-2/TRBV6-3|TRBD1
TGTGCCAGCAGCCCCGGGACAGTGAACACCGGGGAGCTGTTTTTT
CASSPGTVNTGELFF
>NA|TRBJ1-5|TRBV6-1|TRBD1
TGTGCCAGCAGTGAACAGGGGGACCAGCCCCAGCATTTT
CASSEQGDQPQHF
>NA|TRBJ1-4|TRBV6-6|NA
TGTGCCAGCAGTCGACCCAGATCTGCAACTAATGAAAAACTGTTTTTT
CASSRPRSATNEKLFF
>NA|TRBJ1-2|TRBV12-3/TRBV12-4|TRBD1
TGTGCCAGCAGTTTAGTCATGGGGACAGAAAGTAGGTTC
CASSLVMGTESRF
>NA|TRBJ1-5|TRBV19|TRBD1
TGTGCCAGCGCCGGGACAGGGAGAAATCAGCCCCAGCATTTT
CASAGTGRNQPQHF
>NA|TRBJ1-4|TRBV7-9|NA
TGTGCCAGCAGCTTATCCCGGTCCCCTAATGAAAAACTGTTTTTT
CASSLSRSPNEKLFF
>NA|TRBJ2-5|TRBV2|NA
TGTGCCAGCAGTGCAGGCGGGACCCAAGAGACCCAGTACTTC
CASSAGGTQETQYF
>NA|TRBJ2-2|TRBV11-3|NA
TGTGCCAGCAGGGAGGGACGGTCGAACACCGGGGAGCTGTTTTTT
CASREGRSNTGELFF
>NA|TRBJ2-7|TRBV29-1|NA
TGCAGCGTTGGAGGGCTCTCCTACGAGCAGTACTTC
CSVGGLSYEQYF
>NA|TRBJ1-2|TRBV19|TRBD1
TGTGCCAGTAGTTACGGGACAGGGGGCTATGGCTACACCTTC
CASSYGTGGYGYTF